This T cell receptor (beta chain) is from a study of T cells after yellow fever vaccination. This clonotype was counted at least ten times. One entry per CDR3 protein, called by TCRdb with MiXCR from the 5' RACE reads. The sample lists 250,000 to 400,000 distinct CDR3 sequences; 3.5% to 4.5% were seen once. Between the trimmed V and J ends, which lost 4 bases and 0 bases, there was a span of 9 bases. CDR3 length: 14 amino acids. The chain has TRBV12-3 or TRBV12-4 and TRBJ2-5; unclear D gene. Sequenced here: PBMCs, sampled 15 days after the yellow fever booster vaccination. The clonotype comes from a man aged 18 to 29 who received the YFV17D yellow fever vaccine. CDR3 amino acids: CASSSYRNQETQYF. CDR3 sequence (DNA): TGTGCCAGCAGTTCTTACCGAAACCAAGAGACCCAGTACTTC.